Following are 32 T cell receptor beta chains from one sample sequenced in a study of T-cell memory formation after mild COVID-19. In TCRdb, the 5' RACE reads were re-called with MiXCR into one record per CDR3 protein. The sample records some 210,000 distinct CDR3 sequences, 8% to 11% being singletons. Sequenced input: PBMCs or a T cell subset sorted from them (not recorded which). These receptor sequences come from a man in his late teens or twenties who had mild COVID-19 (a few samples of this study predate the infection). Cell type and time point are not known.

This clonotype was observed a handful of times. The chain joins TRBV6-5 to TRBJ1-6, with 7 nucleotides matching TRBD1. Germline CDR1 is MNHEY and CDR2 is SVGAGI. The ends lost 2 bases at V and 13 bases at J; junction bases unmatched: 8. The length of the CDR3 is 14 residues. The CDR3 sequence: CASSYGTDRRPLHF. The CDR3 nucleotides are TGTGCCAGCAGTTACGGGACAGACCGACGGCCCCTCCACTTT.

The J gene is TRBJ1-6, the V gene TRBV5-1; TRBD1 matches at 7 bases. The CDR3 loop spans 16 amino acids. The germline CDR1 and CDR2 sequences are SGHRS and YFSETQ. The V gene end was trimmed by 4 bases and the J gene end by 9 bases; junction bases not matched to a gene: 13. This chain's CDR3 is CASSQVTGAVFSPLHF. The CDR3 DNA reads TGCGCCAGCAGCCAAGTTACAGGGGCGGTTTTTTCACCCCTCCACTTT.

The chain employs TRBV7-2 and TRBJ2-4; 9 bases are shared with TRBD2. The CDR3 consists of 16 residues. V lost 2 bases and J lost 4; bases outside the gene matches: 6. Germline CDR1 SGHTA, CDR2 FQGNSA. The CDR3 nucleotides read TGTGCCAGCAGCTTACTGGGCGGGGGGGTTAAAAACATTCAGTACTTC. It yields the protein CASSLLGGGVKNIQYF.

Only a few counts were recorded for this clonotype. The rearrangement uses TRBV29-1 and TRBJ1-1; D unclear. The CDR3 runs to 13 residues. V was trimmed by 2 bases and J by 4 bases, leaving 11 bases between them. Germline V CDR1 and CDR2: SQVTM, ANQGSEA. The CDR3 DNA reads TGCAGCGTTGAATTAAGACCGGGCACTGAAGCTTTCTTT. This gives the protein CSVELRPGTEAFF.

This clonotype showed up just a few times. CDR3 sequence reads: CAISPTEETQYF. The CDR3 DNA reads TGTGCCATCAGCCCAACGGAAGAGACCCAGTACTTC. The rearrangement uses TRBV10-3 and TRBJ2-5; D gene ambiguous. Trimming pared 6 bases from V and 3 bases from J, leaving 8 bases between. The CDR3 has 12 residues. From germline, CDR1 is ENHRY and CDR2 SYGVKD.

This clonotype was seen more than once but under ten times. The chain couples TRBV10-3 to TRBJ1-2; D gene unclear. Per the germline V gene, CDR1 is ENHRY and CDR2 is SYGVKD. V lost 4 bases and J 3 bases, leaving 18 bases between the germline ends. The CDR3 loop spans 16 amino acids. DNA of the CDR3: TGTGCCATCAGTGTAAAGGGTAGAGATTTCGACTATGGCTACACCTTC. This encodes CAISVKGRDFDYGYTF.

This clonotype was counted at least ten times. This chain connects TRBV9 to TRBJ2-7, with TRBD2 matching over 11 bases. This CDR3 is built from 17 residues. Losses at the gene ends were 0 bases for V and 4 bases for J; bases not matched to a gene: 9. Germline V gene data show CDR1 as SGDLS and CDR2 as YYNGEE. CDR3 sequence: CASSVAGTSGAMYEQYF. The CDR3 region has the DNA TGTGCCAGCAGCGTAGCCGGGACTAGCGGTGCGATGTACGAGCAGTACTTC.

This clonotype showed up just a few times. The CDR3 here is CASSSRGPTNTGELFF. The CDR3 bases are TGTGCCAGCAGCTCACGGGGGCCCACGAACACCGGGGAGCTGTTTTTT. The chain couples TRBV7-8 to TRBJ2-2; D may be TRBD1 or TRBD2 (6 bases each). There are 16 residues in the CDR3. V lost 4 bases and J 0 bases, leaving 12 bases between the germline ends. Germline-derived CDR1 and CDR2 are SGHVS and FQNEAQ.

The J gene is TRBJ2-3, the V gene TRBV5-1; TRBD1 aligns across 7 bases. The V and J ends lost 2 bases and 8 bases, in that order; junction bases with no gene match: 11. The CDR3 totals 15 residues. The V gene's germline CDR1 is SGHRS and CDR2 YFSETQ. CDR3 sequence reads: CASSFGTASLGTQYF. The CDR3 bases are TGCGCCAGCAGCTTTGGGACAGCGAGTTTGGGTACGCAGTATTTT.

This clonotype appeared a few times. The J gene is TRBJ2-5, the V gene TRBV6-4; the D gene is possibly TRBD1 (6 bases). CDR1 and CDR2 from the germline V gene are MRHNA and SNTAGT. Trimming pared 6 bases from V and 0 bases from J, leaving 26 bases between. There are 19 residues in the CDR3. DNA of the CDR3: TGTGCCAGCAGCGCTCCTCCGATCAGGGGCCAGGAGGACCAAGAGACCCAGTACTTC. This sequence encodes CASSAPPIRGQEDQETQYF.

This clonotype occurred many times. The J gene is TRBJ1-4, the V gene TRBV20-1, with D maybe TRBD1 (6 bases). In germline, CDR1 is DFQATT, CDR2 SNEGSKA (reference sequence). This CDR3 has 15 residues. Between the trimmed V and J ends, which lost 5 bases and 7 bases, there was a span of 20 bases. The CDR3 spells CSARGTGGAGEKLFF. CDR3 DNA: TGCAGTGCTCGGGGGACGGGGGGCGCGGGTGAAAAACTGTTTTTT.

The V and J genes are TRBV6-1 and TRBJ1-2; a possible D gene is TRBD1 (5 bases). This CDR3 has 15 amino acids. In germline, CDR1 is MNHNS, CDR2 SASEGT. V was trimmed by 8 bases and J by 2 bases, leaving 18 bases between them. The CDR3 nucleotides are TGTGCCAGCCTTCGCCCCCAGGGCACGAACTATGGCTACACCTTC. As protein: CASLRPQGTNYGYTF.

This clonotype occurred once. One end of the junction does not line up with germline, which may come from a read error. This chain joins TRBV4-1 and TRBJ1-3; 7 nucleotides agree with TRBD1. The CDR3 has 16 amino acids. Germline CDR1 is MGHRA and CDR2 is YSYEKL. The CDR3 is CASSQAPTGADLKRIF. The CDR3 coding sequence is TGCGCCAGCAGCCAAGCACCTACAGGGGCTGATCTTAAGAGGATCTTT.

The table lists this clonotype with many counts. This chain joins TRBV9 and TRBJ2-1; D uncertain. Trimming pared 0 bases from V and 4 bases from J, leaving 2 bases between. The CDR3 has 12 amino acids. Germline V gene sequence: CDR1 SGDLS, CDR2 YYNGEE. As DNA, the CDR3 is TGTGCCAGCAGCGTAGATTACAATGAGCAGTTCTTC. Residues: CASSVDYNEQFF.

This clonotype appeared a few times. The V gene is TRBV11-2, the J gene TRBJ2-6; 7 positions agree with TRBD2. The V segment lost 3 bases and the J segment 2 bases; nucleotides outside the gene matches: 13. The CDR3 has 19 amino acids. CDR1 and CDR2 from the germline V gene are SGHAT and FQNNGV. The CDR3 region is CASSFRGGAGRAGANVLTF. The CDR3 DNA reads as TGTGCCAGCAGCTTTCGGGGAGGGGCAGGGAGAGCTGGGGCCAACGTCCTGACTTTC.

Notes on this clonotype: One end of the junction varies from germline; a read error may be responsible. CDR3 amino acids: CVSSYSRRGAISTDTQYF. The CDR3 DNA reads as TGTGTCAGCAGTTACTCTCGGCGGGGGGCGATAAGCACAGATACGCAGTATTTT. The V gene is TRBV6-2 or TRBV6-3, the J gene TRBJ2-3; 8 bases line up with TRBD2. Germline values: CDR1 MNHEY, CDR2 SVGEGT. This CDR3 spans 18 amino acids.

The genes are TRBV11-2 and TRBJ2-5, with 7 positions matching TRBD2. The CDR3 length is 13 residues. The ends lost 9 bases at V and 2 bases at J; junction bases unmatched: 6. Looked up from germline, CDR1 is SGHAT and CDR2 is FQNNGV. The CDR3 region is CASKRGLQETQYF. The CDR3 nucleotides are TGTGCCAGTAAGCGGGGACTGCAAGAGACCCAGTACTTC. The full variable domain, its missing parts supplied by reference TRBV11-2 and TRBJ2-5, is EAGVAQSPRYKIIEKRQSVAFWCNPISGHATLYWYQQILGQGPKLLIQFQNNGVVDDSQLPKDRFSAERLKGVDSTLKIQPAKLEDSAVYLCASKRGLQETQYFGPGTRLLVL.

This clonotype was observed at least ten times. The chain employs TRBV10-1 and TRBJ2-2; D is possibly TRBD2 (6 bases). Germline assignment: CDR1 WNHNN and CDR2 SYGVQD (reference sequence). The germline V and J ends were trimmed by 4 bases and 7 bases, with 13 bases remaining between them. The length of the CDR3 is 14 residues. The CDR3 reads CASSVAGRDGELFF. CDR3 nucleotides: TGCGCCAGCAGTGTGGCAGGGCGGGACGGGGAGCTGTTTTTT.

The gene calls are TRBV7-2 and TRBJ2-4, with a possible D match to TRBD2 (6 bases). Trimming removed 5 bases from V and 1 base from J, with 15 bases in between. CDR1 is SGHTA, CDR2 FQGNSA, per germline. The length of the CDR3 is 16 residues. This CDR3 is CASSLSREWAKNIQYF. Here the CDR3 DNA reads TGTGCCAGCAGCCTAAGCCGGGAGTGGGCCAAAAACATTCAGTACTTC.

This clonotype was detected a few times. The V gene is TRBV7-6, the J gene TRBJ2-5; D is ambiguous. This CDR3 comprises 14 residues. Germline-derived CDR1 and CDR2 are SGHVS and FNYEAQ. V shed 5 bases and J shed 2 bases, with 12 bases lying between them. CDR3 coding DNA: TGTGCCAGCAGCCTCCACGACGGACAAGAGACCCAGTACTTC. This encodes CASSLHDGQETQYF.

V and J are TRBV6-5 and TRBJ1-5; D not resolved. This CDR3 spans 14 amino acids. In germline, CDR1 is MNHEY, CDR2 SVGAGI. V was pared by 4 bases and J by 2 bases, with 9 bases between. CDR3 sequence (DNA): TGTGCCAGCAGTTCCATCCGGGGCAATCAGCCCCAGCATTTT. Protein: CASSSIRGNQPQHF.

This clonotype was found once. The V call is TRBV5-1, the J call TRBJ2-5; D unresolved. The ends were cut back, 6 bases at V and 8 bases at J, with 17 bases in the middle. Germline V gives CDR1 SGHRS, CDR2 YFSETQ. This CDR3 comprises 13 residues. Here the CDR3 reads CASTLGSRYTQYF. The CDR3 nucleotides read TGCGCCAGCACACTGGGGTCCAGGTACACCCAGTACTTC.

A few counts support this clonotype. The rearrangement joins TRBV5-1 to TRBJ2-3; 7 bases map to TRBD2. The V and J ends lost 4 bases and 0 bases, in that order; junction bases with no gene match: 5. In germline, CDR1 is SGHRS, CDR2 YFSETQ. The CDR3 covers 15 residues. The CDR3 DNA reads TGCGCCAGCAGCCTAGCGGACGTCAGCACAGATACGCAGTATTTT. Encoded protein: CASSLADVSTDTQYF. Supplemented by reference TRBV5-1 and TRBJ2-3, the full variable domain reads KAGVTQTPRYLIKTRGQQVTLSCSPISGHRSVSWYQQTPGQGLQFLFEYFSETQRNKGNFPGRFSGRQFSNSRSEMNVSTLELGDSALYLCASSLADVSTDTQYFGPGTRLTVL.

There are a few counts of this clonotype. The V gene is TRBV6-5, the J gene TRBJ1-5; D is possibly TRBD1 (5 bases). Germline values: CDR1 MNHEY, CDR2 SVGAGI. The CDR3 length is 14 residues. With 6 bases removed from V and 5 bases from J, the gap between germline ends came to 14 bases. CDR3: CASRSGQRHQPQHF. The CDR3 DNA sequence: TGTGCCAGCAGGTCCGGACAAAGGCATCAGCCCCAGCATTTT.

This clonotype appeared a few times. The chain employs TRBV9 and TRBJ2-6, with TRBD1 matching 8 bases. The CDR3 runs 15 residues. The V gene end was trimmed by 7 bases and the J gene end by 2 bases; junction bases not matched to a gene: 5. Germline values: CDR1 SGDLS, CDR2 YYNGEE. The CDR3 loop reads CASGQGSPGANVLTF. The CDR3 DNA reads as TGTGCCAGCGGACAGGGTTCACCTGGGGCCAACGTCCTGACTTTC.

The chain joins TRBV12-3 or TRBV12-4 to TRBJ2-7; 8 bases align to TRBD2. The length of the CDR3 is 14 residues. V was pared by 6 bases and J by 3 bases, with 7 bases of the junction left unmatched. CDR3 residues: CASRASAGGYEQYF. In DNA, the CDR3 is TGTGCCAGCAGAGCCTCCGCGGGGGGCTACGAGCAGTACTTC.

The V gene is TRBV20-1, the J gene TRBJ2-1, with no clear D. Looked up from germline, CDR1 is DFQATT and CDR2 is SNEGSKA (reference sequence). This CDR3 is built from 13 residues. Trimming took off 3 bases at V and 8 bases at J, with 14 bases between the two ends. The CDR3 DNA is TGCAGTGCTAGTCCTCCCATACCTTATGAGCAGTTCTTC. Translation: CSASPPIPYEQFF.

This clonotype was detected a few times. V is TRBV9 and J is TRBJ1-2; possible D gene TRBD1, 5 bases. This CDR3 is built from 15 residues. Looked up from germline, CDR1 is SGDLS and CDR2 is YYNGEE. Trimming stripped 3 bases from V and 3 bases from J, with 15 bases between. This chain's CDR3 is CASSARGEGYYGYTF. CDR3 in DNA: TGTGCCAGCAGCGCTCGGGGGGAGGGGTACTATGGCTACACCTTC.

This chain links TRBV15 with TRBJ2-7, with D possibly TRBD1 on 5 matching bases. From germline, CDR1 is LNHNV and CDR2 YYDKDF (reference sequence). V was clipped by 0 bases and J by 2 bases, with 8 bases between them. The CDR3 contains 14 residues. As DNA, the CDR3 is TGTGCCACCAGCAGAGATCAGGGTCCCTACGAGCAGTACTTC. Amino acid sequence: CATSRDQGPYEQYF.

The chain combines TRBV20-1 with TRBJ2-1, with 8 bases identical to TRBD1. Losses at the gene ends were 0 bases for V and 6 bases for J; bases not matched to a gene: 13. CDR3 length: 17 amino acids. The germline CDR1 and CDR2 sequences are DFQATT and SNEGSKA (reference sequence). CDR3 residues: CSARDPKGQGLSNEQFF. CDR3 nucleotides: TGCAGTGCTAGAGACCCGAAAGGACAGGGCTTAAGCAATGAGCAGTTCTTC.

This clonotype was seen a handful of times. This chain joins TRBV6-5 and TRBJ2-7; D not certain. CDR1 is MNHEY and CDR2 is SVGAGI in the germline V gene. This CDR3 has 14 residues. Trimming removed 0 bases at V and 3 bases at J, with 9 bases between. The CDR3 here is CASSYSVADYEQYF. The CDR3 DNA reads as TGTGCCAGCAGTTACTCGGTGGCGGACTACGAGCAGTACTTC.

CDR3 sequence: CASSGTAAVHTQYF. The DNA for the CDR3 is TGTGCCAGCTCCGGGACCGCGGCCGTGCATACGCAGTATTTT. The chain uses TRBV18 and TRBJ2-3; TRBD1 or TRBD2 may be the D gene (5 bases each). Trimming stripped 6 bases from V and 7 bases from J, with 17 bases between. Germline assignment: CDR1 KGHSH and CDR2 LQKENI. The CDR3 contains 14 residues.